What follows is one T cell receptor beta chain and its context. This clone was seen once. This receptor's antigen is unknown. Base qualities are not recorded, but no much larger clone differs from it by a single base. This sample is drawn from a study of OX40 agonist ivuxolimab in advanced cancers. In terms of the full investigation: Ivuxolimab, which targeted the costimulatory receptor OX40 (CD134), was an agonistic, fully human IgG2 monoclonal antibody. Three dose-escalation patients achieved partial responses, one with hepatocellular carcinoma and two with cutaneous melanoma. Of the 52 patients in dose escalation, about 20 had hepatocellular carcinoma, about 15 had melanoma, 9 had renal cell carcinoma and 9 had head and neck cancer. The paper covers the monotherapy dose-escalation part of the phase I ivuxolimab trial, which included N = 52 patients. Peripheral TCRbeta sequencing was intended to test whether TCR sequence diversity was altered and clonal T-cell expansion was caused by ivuxolimab. Intravenous ivuxolimab was administered to patients every 2 weeks at six dose levels: 0.01, 0.1, 0.3, 1.5, 3 and 10 mg/kg. Prior anti-PD-1, anti-PD-L1 or anti-CTLA-4 therapy was permitted, and checkpoint inhibitors had been received by more than 35% of dose-escalation patients. In the dose-escalation cohort, around four fifths of patients were male, and the mean age was approximately 55 years, with a range of roughly 23 to 85.

At the junction V is shortened by 6 bases and J by 8 bases, with 20 bases in between. Including cysteine and phenylalanine, the CDR3 has 15 amino acids. The DNA shown is the 45-base CDR3, in frame from base 1. CDR1 and CDR2 were assigned from the germline V gene (reference sequence) as LNHDA and SQIVND. For sequencing of the TCRbeta CDR3 region, genomic DNA was extracted from the sorted cells. TCRbeta CDR3 regions were sequenced using the immunoSEQ Assay. Entries here come from immuneACCESS through TCRdb and include only in-frame sequences with V and J called. Some clones fail to appear in such tables; in the studies checked, an unresolved V gene covers under half of the shortfall, and the cause of the remainder is unknown. Counted in this sample were 80,000 or so clones; less than 95% of them appeared once. Approximately 1.8% of the sample is taken by the ten largest. The trial excluded patients who had a history of autoimmune disease or who were on systemic immunosuppression. Peripheral blood for TCR sequencing was collected from all dose cohorts at baseline, on cycle 4 day 1, and on cycle 7 day 1. The samples were drawn from a first-in-human, open-label, multicenter phase I dose-escalation trial of ivuxolimab. Adults with locally advanced or metastatic head and neck squamous cell, hepatocellular, melanoma or renal cell carcinoma were enrolled in the trial. Before TCR sequencing, CD4+ T cells and CD8+ T cells were sorted from peripheral blood as separate populations.

Overall results and qualifications from the work: Low levels of normalized T-cell clonal expansion were also seen in some patients who did not respond. In the 0.1-3.0 mg/kg groups, partial responders had among the lowest normalized peripheral clonal expansion, particularly in CD8+ T cells. Which antigens the clonally expanded peripheral T cells were specific for was not determined. At doses from 0.1 to 3.0 mg/kg, clonal expansion was seen in both CD4+ and CD8+ blood T cells between baseline and week 6. After ivuxolimab, expanded clones were on average more numerous among CD8+ T cells than among CD4+ T cells.

The receptor was isolated from an adult with an advanced solid tumor such as melanoma, head and neck, liver or kidney cancer. Source: CD4+ or CD8+ T cells sorted from blood, taken in a trial of the OX40 agonist ivuxolimab. The sequence is built from TRBV19 and TRBJ2-1; the D assignment is uncertain and may be TRBD1 or TRBD2, with 6 bases supporting each. The CDR3 loop reads CASRMGGGAVYEQFF. The sequenced DNA: TGTGCCAGTAGGATGGGGGGCGGTGCGGTGTATGAGCAGTTCTTC.